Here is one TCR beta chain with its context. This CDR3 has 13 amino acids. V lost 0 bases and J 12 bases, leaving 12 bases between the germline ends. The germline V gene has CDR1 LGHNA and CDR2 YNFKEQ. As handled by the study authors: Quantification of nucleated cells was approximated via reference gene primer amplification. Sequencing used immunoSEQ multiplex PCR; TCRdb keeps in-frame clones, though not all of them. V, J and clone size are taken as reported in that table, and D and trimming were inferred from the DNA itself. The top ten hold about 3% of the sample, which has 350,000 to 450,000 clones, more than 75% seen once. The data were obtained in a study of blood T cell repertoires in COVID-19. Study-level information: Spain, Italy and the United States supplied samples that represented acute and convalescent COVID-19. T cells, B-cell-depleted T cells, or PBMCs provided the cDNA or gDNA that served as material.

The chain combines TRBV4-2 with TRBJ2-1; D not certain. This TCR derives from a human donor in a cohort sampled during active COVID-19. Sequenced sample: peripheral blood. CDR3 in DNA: TGTGCCAGCAGCCAAGATCTGATGAGTTGGCAGTTCTTC. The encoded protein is CASSQDLMSWQFF.